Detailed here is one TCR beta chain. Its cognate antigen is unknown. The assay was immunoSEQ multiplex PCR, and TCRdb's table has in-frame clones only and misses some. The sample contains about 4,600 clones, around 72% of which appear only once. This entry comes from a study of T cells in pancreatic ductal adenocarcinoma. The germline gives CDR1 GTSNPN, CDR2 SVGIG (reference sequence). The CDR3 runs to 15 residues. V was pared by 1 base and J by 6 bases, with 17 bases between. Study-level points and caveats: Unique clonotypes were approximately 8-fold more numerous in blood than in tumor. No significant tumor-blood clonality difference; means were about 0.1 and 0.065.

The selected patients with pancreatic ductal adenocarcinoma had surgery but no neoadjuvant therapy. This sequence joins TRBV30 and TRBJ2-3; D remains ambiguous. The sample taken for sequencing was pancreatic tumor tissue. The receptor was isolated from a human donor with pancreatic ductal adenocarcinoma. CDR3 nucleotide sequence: TGTGCCTGGAGTGCCCTCCTGGATTTAACTGATACGCAGTATTTT. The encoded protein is CAWSALLDLTDTQYF.